The sequence of this TCR beta chain was determined in a study of Graves' ophthalmopathy and Graves' hyperthyroidism. General observations from the study: In predicting ophthalmopathy progression, the model reached 70.59% sensitivity and roughly 74% specificity.

Amplified TCR beta CDR3 regions were obtained using RNA transcripts as template. First-round RT-PCR employed HTBI primers, with a second-round multiplex PCR after it. TCRdb independently ran MiXCR on the multiplex PCR reads; one entry per CDR3 protein. Of about 660,000 distinct CDR3 sequences in the sample, over 40% are singletons; the top ten hold roughly 3%. In regard to this clonotype: The antigen is not known.

Deletions cut 1 base from V and 0 bases from J, with 16 bases between. There are 18 residues in the CDR3. CDR1 and CDR2 from the germline V gene are SGDLS and YYNGEE. This chain uses TRBV9 with TRBJ2-2, with D perhaps TRBD1 (5 bases). Sequenced material: peripheral blood. This TCR came from an adult man with Graves' ophthalmopathy. For the CDR3, the DNA is TGTGCCAGCAGCGTACCAGCAAGGGGCAGTTCGAACACCGGGGAGCTGTTTTTT. It translates to CASSVPARGSSNTGELFF. Based on the CDR3 plus reference TRBV9 and TRBJ2-2, the full variable domain is DSGVTQTPKHLITATGQRVTLRCSPRSGDLSVYWYQQSLDQGLQFLIQYYNGEERAKGNILERFSAQQFPDLHSELNLSSLELGDSALYFCASSVPARGSSNTGELFFGEGSRLTVL.